This T cell receptor beta chain emerged from a study of OX40 agonist ivuxolimab in advanced cancers. Anyone with autoimmune disease history or systemic immunosuppression was excluded. Sequencing was performed with immunoSEQ multiplex PCR; in TCRdb, only in-frame clones are kept and a portion is missing. The sample carries 65,000 to 95,000 clones, approximately 90% recorded once. Overall study findings and caveats: No determination was made of the antigen specificity of the expanded peripheral T cells.

Remarks on this clone: The antigen is undetermined.

The material was CD4+ or CD8+ T cells sorted from blood, obtained in a trial of the OX40 agonist ivuxolimab. This TCR was recovered from an adult with an advanced solid tumor such as melanoma, head and neck, liver or kidney cancer.

The CDR3 region has the DNA TGTGCCAGCAGCTTCGGAGACACTGAAGCTTTCTTT. This translates into CASSFGDTEAFF. This chain links TRBV5-5 with TRBJ1-1; D not certain. Germline CDR1 SGHKS, CDR2 YYEKEE (reference sequence). This CDR3 region has 12 residues. V dropped 2 bases and J dropped 3 bases, with 5 bases sitting between them.